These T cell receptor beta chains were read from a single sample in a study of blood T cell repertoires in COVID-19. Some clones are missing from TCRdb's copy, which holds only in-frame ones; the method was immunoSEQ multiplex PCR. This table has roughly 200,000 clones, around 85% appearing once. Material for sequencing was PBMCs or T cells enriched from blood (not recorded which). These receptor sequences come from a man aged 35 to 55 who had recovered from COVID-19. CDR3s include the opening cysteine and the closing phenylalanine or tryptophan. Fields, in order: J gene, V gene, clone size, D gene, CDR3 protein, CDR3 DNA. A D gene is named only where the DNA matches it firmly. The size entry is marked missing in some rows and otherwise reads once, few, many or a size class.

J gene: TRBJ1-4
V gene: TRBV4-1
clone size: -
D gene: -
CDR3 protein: CASSQVGWEEEKLFF
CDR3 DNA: TGCGCCAGCAGCCAAGTAGGATGGGAGGAAGAAAAACTGTTTTTT

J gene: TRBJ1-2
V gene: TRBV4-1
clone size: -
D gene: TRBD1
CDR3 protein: CASSQGQGADGYTF
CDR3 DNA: TGCGCCAGCAGCCAAGGGCAGGGGGCGGATGGCTACACCTTC

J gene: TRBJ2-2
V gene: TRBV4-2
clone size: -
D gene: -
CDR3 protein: CASSQPGLSTNTGELFF
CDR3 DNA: TGTGCCAGCAGCCAACCAGGACTTAGCACGAACACCGGGGAGCTGTTTTTT

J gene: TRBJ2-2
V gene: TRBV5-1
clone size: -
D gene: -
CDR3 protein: CASSLASRSGELFF
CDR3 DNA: TGCGCCAGCAGCTTGGCTAGCAGATCCGGGGAGCTGTTTTTT

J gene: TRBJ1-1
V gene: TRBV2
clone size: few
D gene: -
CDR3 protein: CASSEQGGPMNTEAFF
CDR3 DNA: TGTGCCAGCAGTGAACAGGGAGGCCCCATGAACACTGAAGCTTTCTTT

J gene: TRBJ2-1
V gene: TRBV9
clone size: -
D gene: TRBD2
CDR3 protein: CASSAGLAGNNEQFF
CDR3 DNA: TGTGCCAGCAGCGCCGGACTAGCGGGGAACAATGAGCAGTTCTTC

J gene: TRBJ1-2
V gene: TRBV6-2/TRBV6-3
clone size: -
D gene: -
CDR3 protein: CASSYRARNYGYTF
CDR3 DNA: TGTGCCAGCAGTTACCGCGCCAGGAACTATGGCTACACCTTC

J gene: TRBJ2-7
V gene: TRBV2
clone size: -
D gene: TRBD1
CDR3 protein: CASSKDREYEQYF
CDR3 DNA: TGTGCCAGCAGTAAGGACAGGGAATACGAGCAGTACTTC

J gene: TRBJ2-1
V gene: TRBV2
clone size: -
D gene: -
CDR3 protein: CASRLLGSPSYNEQFF
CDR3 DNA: TGTGCCAGCAGGCTCCTCGGGAGCCCATCCTACAATGAGCAGTTCTTC

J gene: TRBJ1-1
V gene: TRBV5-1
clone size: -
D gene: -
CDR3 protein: CASSLLLNTEAFF
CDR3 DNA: TGCGCCAGCAGCCTACTTTTGAACACTGAAGCTTTCTTT

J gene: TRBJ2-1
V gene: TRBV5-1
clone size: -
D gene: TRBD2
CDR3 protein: CASSLGSGIGYNEQFF
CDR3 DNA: TGCGCCAGCAGCTTGGGAAGCGGGATCGGCTACAATGAGCAGTTCTTC

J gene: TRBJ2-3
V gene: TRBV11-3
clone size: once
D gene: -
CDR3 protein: CASSLRGNTDTQYF
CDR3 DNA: TGTGCCAGCAGCTTACGGGGGAACACAGATACGCAGTATTTT

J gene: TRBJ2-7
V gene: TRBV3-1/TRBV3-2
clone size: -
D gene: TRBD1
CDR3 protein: CASSQPGQVYEQYF
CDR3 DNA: TGTGCCAGCAGCCAACCCGGACAGGTCTACGAGCAGTACTTC

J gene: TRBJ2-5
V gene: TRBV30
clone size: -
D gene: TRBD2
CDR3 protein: CANQGTSAVRETQYF
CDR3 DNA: TGTGCCAACCAAGGGACTAGCGCTGTTAGGGAGACCCAGTACTTC

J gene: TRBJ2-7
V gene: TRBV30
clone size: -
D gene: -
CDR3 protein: CAWSVVQDYEQYF
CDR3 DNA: TGTGCCTGGAGTGTAGTGCAGGACTACGAGCAGTACTTC

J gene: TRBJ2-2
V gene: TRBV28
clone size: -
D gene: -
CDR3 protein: CASNWGHTGELFF
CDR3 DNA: TGTGCCAGCAATTGGGGACATACCGGGGAGCTGTTTTTT

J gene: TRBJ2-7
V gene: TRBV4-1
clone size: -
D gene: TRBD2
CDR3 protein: CASSQEWGGSGEQYF
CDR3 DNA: TGCGCCAGCAGCCAAGAGTGGGGGGGATCTGGCGAGCAGTACTTC

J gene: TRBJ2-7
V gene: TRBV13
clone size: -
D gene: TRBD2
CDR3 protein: CASSPYEREGRDGEQYF
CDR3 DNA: TGTGCCAGCAGCCCCTACGAGCGGGAGGGCCGAGATGGCGAGCAGTACTTC

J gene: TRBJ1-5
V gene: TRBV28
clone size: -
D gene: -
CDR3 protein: CASSLAGAREQPQHF
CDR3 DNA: TGTGCCAGCAGTTTAGCGGGGGCGCGGGAACAGCCCCAGCATTTT

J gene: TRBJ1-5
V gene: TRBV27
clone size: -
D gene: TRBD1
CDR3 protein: CASSPMIQGAEAPQPQHF
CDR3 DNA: TGTGCCAGCAGTCCCATGATACAGGGGGCGGAAGCGCCCCAGCCCCAGCATTTT

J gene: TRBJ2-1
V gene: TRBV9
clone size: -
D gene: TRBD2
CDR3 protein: CASSVELAGNNEQFF
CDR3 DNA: TGTGCCAGCAGCGTAGAACTAGCGGGAAACAATGAGCAGTTCTTC

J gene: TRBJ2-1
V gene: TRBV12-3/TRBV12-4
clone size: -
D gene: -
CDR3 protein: CASSLDRNNEQFF
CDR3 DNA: TGTGCCAGCAGTCTGGACAGAAACAATGAGCAGTTCTTC

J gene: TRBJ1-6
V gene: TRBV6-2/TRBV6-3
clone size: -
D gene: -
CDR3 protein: CASSYTGLDSPLHF
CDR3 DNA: TGTGCCAGCAGTTATACAGGGTTGGACTCACCCCTCCACTTT

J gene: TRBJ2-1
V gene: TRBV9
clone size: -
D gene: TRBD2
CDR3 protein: CASSPQGLADNEQFF
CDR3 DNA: TGTGCCAGCAGCCCACAGGGACTAGCGGACAATGAGCAGTTCTTC

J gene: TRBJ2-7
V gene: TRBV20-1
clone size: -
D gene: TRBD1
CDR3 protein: CSASSGTDRREQYF
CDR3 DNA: TGCAGTGCTAGTTCGGGGACAGACCGGAGGGAGCAGTACTTC

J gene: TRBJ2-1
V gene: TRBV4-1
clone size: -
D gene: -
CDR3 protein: CASSQVQNEQFF
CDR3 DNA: TGCGCCAGCAGCCAAGTCCAGAATGAGCAGTTCTTC

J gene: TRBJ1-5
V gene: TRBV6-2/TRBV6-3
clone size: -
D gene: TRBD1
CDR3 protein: CASSYLRGGSSNQPQHF
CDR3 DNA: TGTGCCAGCAGTTATCTCCGAGGGGGCTCGAGCAATCAGCCCCAGCATTTT

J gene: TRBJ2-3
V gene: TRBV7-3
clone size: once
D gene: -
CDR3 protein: CASSLMGRTTDTQYF
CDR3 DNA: TGTGCCAGCAGCTTAATGGGCCGTACCACAGATACGCAGTATTTT

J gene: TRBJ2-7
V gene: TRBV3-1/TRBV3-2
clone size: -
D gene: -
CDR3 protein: CASSPEGLATYEQYF
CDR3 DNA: TGTGCCAGCAGCCCTGAAGGGCTAGCGACTTACGAGCAGTACTTC

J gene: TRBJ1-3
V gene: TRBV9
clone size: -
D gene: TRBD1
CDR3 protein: CASSEQTGEVAGNTIYF
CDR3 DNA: TGTGCCAGCAGCGAACAGACAGGGGAGGTGGCTGGAAACACCATATATTTT

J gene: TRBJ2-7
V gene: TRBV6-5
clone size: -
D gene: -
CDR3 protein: CASSPTQGTYEQYF
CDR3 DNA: TGTGCCAGCAGCCCAACACAGGGCACCTACGAGCAGTACTTC

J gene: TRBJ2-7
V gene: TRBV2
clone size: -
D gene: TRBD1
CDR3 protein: CASSVQGASNEQYF
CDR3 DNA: TGTGCCAGCAGTGTCCAGGGGGCAAGCAACGAGCAGTACTTC

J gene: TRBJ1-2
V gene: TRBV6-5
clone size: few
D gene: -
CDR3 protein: CASTLGGSYGYTF
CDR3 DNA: TGTGCCAGCACCCTCGGTGGTAGCTATGGCTACACCTTC

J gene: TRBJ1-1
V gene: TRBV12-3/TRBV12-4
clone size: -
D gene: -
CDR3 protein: CASTSDTEAFF
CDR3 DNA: TGTGCCAGCACCTCGGACACTGAAGCTTTCTTT

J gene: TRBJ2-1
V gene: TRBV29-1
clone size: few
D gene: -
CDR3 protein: CSVDSLANNEQFF
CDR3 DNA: TGCAGCGTTGATAGCCTAGCCAACAATGAGCAGTTCTTC

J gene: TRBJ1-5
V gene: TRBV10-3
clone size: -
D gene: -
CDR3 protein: CAISEGGNQPQHF
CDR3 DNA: TGTGCCATCAGTGAAGGAGGGAATCAGCCCCAGCATTTT

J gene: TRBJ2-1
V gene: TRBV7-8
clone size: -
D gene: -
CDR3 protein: CAIGDWKLNLYNEQFF
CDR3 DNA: TGTGCAATCGGGGACTGGAAACTCAACCTTTACAATGAGCAGTTCTTC

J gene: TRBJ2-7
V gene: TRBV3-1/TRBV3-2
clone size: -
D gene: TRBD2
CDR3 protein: CASSQRGAYEQYF
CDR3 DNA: TGTGCCAGCAGCCAGCGGGGGGCCTACGAGCAGTACTTC

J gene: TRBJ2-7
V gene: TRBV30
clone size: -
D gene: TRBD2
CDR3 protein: CAWSVAGYEQYF
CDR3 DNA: TGTGCCTGGAGTGTAGCGGGATACGAGCAGTACTTC

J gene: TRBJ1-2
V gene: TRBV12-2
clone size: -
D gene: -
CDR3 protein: CASRVPTDRDLNYGYTF
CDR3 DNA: TGTGCAAGTCGCGTACCGACCGACAGGGACCTTAACTATGGCTACACCTTC

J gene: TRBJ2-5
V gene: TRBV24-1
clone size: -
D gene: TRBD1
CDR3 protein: CATSEGATGGADSTETQYF
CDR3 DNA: TGTGCCACCAGTGAGGGCGCGACAGGGGGCGCGGATTCGACAGAGACCCAGTACTTC

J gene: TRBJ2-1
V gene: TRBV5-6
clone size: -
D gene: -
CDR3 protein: CASSVGTRNEQFF
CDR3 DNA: TGTGCCAGCAGCGTCGGTACGAGGAATGAGCAGTTCTTC

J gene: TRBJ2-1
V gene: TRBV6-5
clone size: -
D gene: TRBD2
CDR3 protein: CASSYSGGGPNEQFF
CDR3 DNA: TGTGCCAGCAGTTACTCGGGGGGAGGGCCCAATGAGCAGTTCTTC

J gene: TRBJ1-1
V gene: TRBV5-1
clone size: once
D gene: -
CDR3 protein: CASSLNLNTEAFF
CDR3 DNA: TGCGCCAGCAGCTTGAACTTGAACACTGAAGCTTTCTTT

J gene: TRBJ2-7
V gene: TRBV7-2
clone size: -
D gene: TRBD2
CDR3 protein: CASSLAGGPSAYEQYF
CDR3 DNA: TGTGCCAGCAGCTTAGCGGGAGGGCCGTCTGCCTACGAGCAGTACTTC

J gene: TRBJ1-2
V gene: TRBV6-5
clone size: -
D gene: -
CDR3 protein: CASRPGGASYGYTF
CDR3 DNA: TGTGCCAGCAGGCCGGGCGGGGCGAGCTATGGCTACACCTTC

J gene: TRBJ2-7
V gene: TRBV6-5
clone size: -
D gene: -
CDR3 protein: CASKKDGTSSYEQYF
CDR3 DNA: TGTGCCAGCAAGAAGGACGGGACATCTTCCTACGAGCAGTACTTC

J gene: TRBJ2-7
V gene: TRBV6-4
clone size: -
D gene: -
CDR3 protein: CASLDRNSFYEQYF
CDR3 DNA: TGTGCCAGCCTCGACAGGAATAGTTTTTACGAGCAGTACTTC

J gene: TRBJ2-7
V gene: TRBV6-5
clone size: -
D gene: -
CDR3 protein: CARLARGVNYEQYF
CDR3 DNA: TGTGCCAGGCTTGCCAGGGGGGTGAACTACGAGCAGTACTTC

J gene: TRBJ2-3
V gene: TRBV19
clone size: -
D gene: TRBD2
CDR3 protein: CASSIGLAGGDTQYF
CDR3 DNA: TGTGCCAGTAGTATCGGACTAGCGGGAGGAGATACGCAGTATTTT